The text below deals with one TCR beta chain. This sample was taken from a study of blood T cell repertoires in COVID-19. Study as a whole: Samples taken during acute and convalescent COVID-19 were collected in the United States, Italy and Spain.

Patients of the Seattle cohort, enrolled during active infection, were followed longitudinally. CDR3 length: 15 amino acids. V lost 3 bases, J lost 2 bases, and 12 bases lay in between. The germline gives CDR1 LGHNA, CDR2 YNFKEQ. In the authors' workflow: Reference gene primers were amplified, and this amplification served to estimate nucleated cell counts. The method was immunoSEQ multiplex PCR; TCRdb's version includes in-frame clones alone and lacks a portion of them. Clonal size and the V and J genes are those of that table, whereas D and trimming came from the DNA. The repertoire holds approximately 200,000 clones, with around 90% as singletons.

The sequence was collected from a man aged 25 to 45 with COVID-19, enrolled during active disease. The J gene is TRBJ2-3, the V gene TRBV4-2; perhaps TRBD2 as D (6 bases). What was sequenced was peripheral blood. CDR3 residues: CASSQQTSHTDTQYF. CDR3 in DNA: TGTGCCAGCAGCCAGCAGACTAGTCACACAGATACGCAGTATTTT.